The rows below give T cell receptor beta chains drawn from one sample of a study of T-cell reconstitution after alpha-beta-depleted transplantation in children. TCRdb independently ran MiXCR on the PCR reads; one entry per CDR3 protein. Seen here are some 600,000 distinct CDR3 sequences, around 13% observed once, and the top ten hold 2.2%. The sample was PBMCs, mostly from graft donor cells, taken 360 days after TCRalphabeta/CD19-depleted stem cell transplant. The receptor set was obtained from a male patient younger than 18 who had a stem cell transplant for acute myeloid leukemia, so the T cells may come from the graft donor. Both conserved end residues are part of each CDR3. Fields, in order: V gene, D gene, clone size, J gene, CDR3 DNA, CDR3 protein. A D gene is named only where the DNA matches it firmly. For some rows the clone size is stated as once, few or many, or as a class when expanded; others skip it.

TRBV6-2/TRBV6-3,TRBD1,many,TRBJ2-3,TGTGCCAGCAGTTACCCGACAGGGGGCTGGACAGATACGCAGTATTTT,CASSYPTGGWTDTQYF
TRBV5-1,TRBD2,once,TRBJ2-3,TGCGCCAGCAGCTTGGGACTAGCGGGAGGGCCGAATACGCAGTATTTT,CASSLGLAGGPNTQYF
TRBV29-1,NA,few,TRBJ2-1,TGCAGCGTTAAAGTAGGGCGAGGTGAGCAGTTCTTC,CSVKVGRGEQFF
TRBV7-8,NA,few,TRBJ2-3,TGTGCCAGCAGCTTAGTGGTTAGCCCAGATACGCAGTATTTT,CASSLVVSPDTQYF
TRBV27,TRBD2,NA,TRBJ2-7,TGTGCCAGCAGTCCCGGGGAGGTCCTAGCGGGAGTAAGTCTTTACGAGCAGTACTTC,CASSPGEVLAGVSLYEQYF
TRBV5-6,NA,NA,TRBJ1-5,TGTGCCAGCAGCTGGCGAGGATTGGTGGACGGACATAATCAGCCCCAGCATTTT,CASSWRGLVDGHNQPQHF
TRBV29-1,TRBD2,few,TRBJ2-7,TGCAGCGTTGAGTGGCGGGAGGGGATACGCGAGCAGTACTTC,CSVEWREGIREQYF
TRBV2,NA,few,TRBJ2-7,TGTGCCAGCAGTTACTCCGGGACTGCAACCTACGAGCAGTACTTC,CASSYSGTATYEQYF
TRBV28,NA,many,TRBJ2-1,TGTGCCAGCAGCCCCTGGCAGGGGAGTGGGACCCCCTACAATGAGCAGTTCTTC,CASSPWQGSGTPYNEQFF
TRBV4-2,NA,few,TRBJ2-7,TGTGCCAGCAGCCAAGCTTACGGGGTTTACGAGCAGTACTTC,CASSQAYGVYEQYF
TRBV14,TRBD2,many,TRBJ2-5,TGTGCCAGCAGCCAAAGGACGACTAGCGGGACGGAGACCCAGTACTTC,CASSQRTTSGTETQYF
TRBV21-1,NA,few,TRBJ2-7,TGTGCCAGCAGATCAAGCCCCACCGACAGGGAAGGGCGATACGAGCAGTACTTC,CASRSSPTDREGRYEQYF
TRBV4-3,NA,few,TRBJ2-7,TGCGCCAGCAGCCAAGATATTTCTGGGGGATTCGTATACGAGCAGTACTTC,CASSQDISGGFVYEQYF
TRBV6-2/TRBV6-3,NA,NA,TRBJ1-2,TGTGCCAGCAGTTATGGGGTTAACTATGGCTACACCTTC,CASSYGVNYGYTF
TRBV7-2,TRBD2,many,TRBJ2-1,TGTGCCAGCAGCCCGGGACTAGGGGGCAATGAGCAGTTCTTC,CASSPGLGGNEQFF
TRBV27,TRBD2,few,TRBJ2-7,TGTGCCAGCAGTTTATCCGGGACTAACTACGAGCAGTACTTC,CASSLSGTNYEQYF
TRBV7-3,TRBD1,NA,TRBJ2-7,TGTGCCAGCAGCTCTACAGGGGGGAGCCACGAGCAGTACTTC,CASSSTGGSHEQYF
TRBV12-3/TRBV12-4,TRBD1,many,TRBJ1-2,TGTGCCAGCAGTTTCCCAACAGGGGGGCGCGGCGGCTACACCTTC,CASSFPTGGRGGYTF
TRBV12-3/TRBV12-4,TRBD1,NA,TRBJ2-4,TGTGCCAGCAGCCCCCAGCCAGGGGGTACTGCCAAAAACATTCAGTACTTC,CASSPQPGGTAKNIQYF
TRBV4-3,NA,NA,TRBJ2-7,TGCGCCAGCAGCCAAGCTCGCACAGGGGTTCGGAGCGGGGTTTACGAGCAGTACTTC,CASSQARTGVRSGVYEQYF
TRBV7-2,NA,NA,TRBJ2-3,TGTGCCAGCAGCTTGTCCCCCATACCACCAGATACGCAGTATTTT,CASSLSPIPPDTQYF
TRBV12-3/TRBV12-4,TRBD2,once,TRBJ2-1,TGTACCTTCAGTTTTGGTAGCGGGAGAGATTTTGATTGCAATGAGCAGTTCTTC,CTFSFGSGRDFDCNEQFF
TRBV20-1,TRBD1,few,TRBJ1-2,TGCAGTGCTAGTCCGGGACAGGGTTTAGGGGGCTACACCTTC,CSASPGQGLGGYTF
TRBV10-3,NA,few,TRBJ2-7,TGTGCCATCAGTACAGGGACCTCCTACGAGCAGTACTTC,CAISTGTSYEQYF
TRBV28,TRBD1,NA,TRBJ1-5,TGTGCCAGCAGTTTTTTGGACAGGGGACGCAATCAGCCCCAGCATTTT,CASSFLDRGRNQPQHF
TRBV20-1,NA,many,TRBJ1-1,TGCAGTGCTAGAGGTGCCAGGGTGGCTGAAGCTTTCTTT,CSARGARVAEAFF
TRBV5-6,NA,few,TRBJ2-1,TGTGCCAGCAGCGGCTATCGGCTGGCAGATGAGCAGTTCTTC,CASSGYRLADEQFF
TRBV11-2,NA,NA,TRBJ2-1,TGTGCCAGCAGCCCGAACGGGGCCGGGGGTGCTGAGCAGTTCTTC,CASSPNGAGGAEQFF
TRBV24-1,NA,many,TRBJ2-1,TGTGCCACCAGTGATGCCCAGGGCAGGACTCTCTACAATGAGCAGTTCTTC,CATSDAQGRTLYNEQFF
TRBV20-1,NA,few,TRBJ2-5,TGCAGTGTTGGAGGGGTCGAGACCCAGTACTTC,CSVGGVETQYF
TRBV5-1,TRBD2,NA,TRBJ2-3,TGCGCCAGCAGCACCTTAGCGGGAGGGCCTACAGATACGCAGTATTTT,CASSTLAGGPTDTQYF
TRBV14,TRBD1,few,TRBJ2-4,TGTGCCAGCAGCGGACAGGGGTCCAAAAACATTCAGTACTTC,CASSGQGSKNIQYF
TRBV7-8,TRBD2,once,TRBJ2-1,TGTGCCAGCAGCTTAAGAGCGGGAGGGTTCTACAATGAGCAGTTCTTC,CASSLRAGGFYNEQFF